This passage covers 10 T cell receptor beta chains from one sample sequenced in a study of human CD4 T cells and Enterobacteriaceae. The protocol was immunoSEQ multiplex PCR, while the TCRdb copy is restricted to in-frame clones and leaves out a portion. This sample has tens of thousands of clones, with approximately 82% found just once. All CD4+ cells other than CD45RA+CCR7+CD95- naive cells were sorted as memory, over 98% pure. Sequencing was performed on memory CD4+ T cells from blood. These receptors were taken from a human donor in good health.

The rearrangement uses TRBV19 and TRBJ1-1, with D unresolved. The germline CDR1 and CDR2 sequences are LNHDA and SQIVND (reference sequence). The V and J ends lost 5 bases and 10 bases respectively, with 14 bases between them. The CDR3 is made up of 12 amino acids. Here the CDR3 reads CASSFRDSSAFF. The CDR3 bases are TGTGCCAGTAGTTTCCGGGATTCGTCAGCTTTCTTT.

CDR3 region: CASSVGNAYGYTF. CDR3 coding DNA: TGCGCCAGCAGCGTAGGGAACGCCTATGGCTACACCTTC. The chain recombines TRBV10-2 with TRBJ1-2, with D uncertain. The germline gives CDR1 WSHSY, CDR2 SAAADI. The CDR3 loop spans 13 amino acids. Trimming pared 6 bases from V and 4 bases from J, leaving 12 bases between.

This clone was detected only once. The gene calls are TRBV28 and TRBJ1-5; a weak D match, TRBD1 (6 bases). The length of the CDR3 is 13 residues. Trimming took off 6 bases at V and 6 bases at J, with 12 bases between the two ends. The germline CDR1 and CDR2 sequences are MDHEN and SYDVKM. Here the CDR3 DNA reads TGTGCCAGCAGGTACAGGGAGAGTCAGCCCCAGCATTTT. This sequence encodes CASRYRESQPQHF.

The chain recombines TRBV6-6 with TRBJ1-1; D is ambiguous. With 6 bases removed from V and 4 bases from J, the gap between germline ends came to 12 bases. In germline, CDR1 is MNHNY, CDR2 SVGAGI (reference sequence). This CDR3 spans 13 amino acids. DNA of the CDR3: TGTGCCAGCAGCCTCGGTATGGGCACTGAAGCTTTCTTT. This codes for CASSLGMGTEAFF.

In the case of this clone: This same CDR3 is encoded by further DNA sequences in the sample. The J gene is TRBJ1-1, the V gene TRBV29-1; maybe TRBD1 (5 bases). Germline lookup yields CDR1 SQVTM and CDR2 ANQGSEA. V was clipped by 6 bases and J by 1 base, with 12 bases between them. CDR3 length: 13 residues. The CDR3 DNA reads TGCAGCGTGGGGCGGCAGGCGAACACTGAAGCTTTCTTT. This encodes CSVGRQANTEAFF.

The V gene is TRBV28, the J gene TRBJ2-3; D remains ambiguous. The V end lost 10 bases, the J end lost 6 bases, and 8 bases lay between the germline ends. CDR3 length: 10 amino acids. CDR1 is MDHEN, CDR2 SYDVKM, per germline. DNA for the CDR3: TGTGCCACCGGGTCCGATACGCAGTATTTT. Translating gives CATGSDTQYF.

The sample holds a few counts of this clone. The chain is built from TRBV2 and TRBJ1-5, with D unclear. Germline V gives CDR1 SNHLY, CDR2 FYNNEI. The CDR3 runs 15 residues. Trimming left V 2 bases short and J 6 bases short, with 14 bases between. In DNA, the CDR3 is TGTGCCAGCAGTGAATCGCGGGGTGCGGGTCAGCCCCAGCATTTT. Amino acid sequence: CASSESRGAGQPQHF.

The chain couples TRBV5-4 to TRBJ2-7, with D perhaps given as TRBD1 or TRBD2 (5 bases each). V was clipped by 9 bases and J by 2 bases, with 18 bases between them. The CDR3 sequence is 14 residues long. CDR1 SGHNT and CDR2 YYREEE come from the germline V gene (reference sequence). CDR3 amino acids: CATMKIGGTYEQYF. The CDR3 DNA is TGTGCCACCATGAAGATTGGGGGAACCTACGAGCAGTACTTC.

The chain links TRBV5-1 to TRBJ2-5, with 8 bases fitting TRBD2. V dropped 0 bases and J dropped 1; count of bases not matched to a gene: 5. Germline V lookup: CDR1 SGHRS, CDR2 YFSETQ. The CDR3 runs to 16 residues. The CDR3 loop is CASSLEDSGTQETQYF. DNA for the CDR3: TGCGCCAGCAGCTTGGAGGATAGCGGGACCCAAGAGACCCAGTACTTC.

The chain recombines TRBV7-8 with TRBJ1-1, with unresolved D. Trimming shortened V by 5 bases and J by 7 bases, and 5 bases separated the two germline ends. Germline CDR1 is SGHVS and CDR2 is FQNEAQ. This CDR3 comprises 10 residues. The CDR3 DNA follows: TGTGCCAGCAGCCACCTTGAAGCTTTCTTT. Translated, it gives CASSHLEAFF.